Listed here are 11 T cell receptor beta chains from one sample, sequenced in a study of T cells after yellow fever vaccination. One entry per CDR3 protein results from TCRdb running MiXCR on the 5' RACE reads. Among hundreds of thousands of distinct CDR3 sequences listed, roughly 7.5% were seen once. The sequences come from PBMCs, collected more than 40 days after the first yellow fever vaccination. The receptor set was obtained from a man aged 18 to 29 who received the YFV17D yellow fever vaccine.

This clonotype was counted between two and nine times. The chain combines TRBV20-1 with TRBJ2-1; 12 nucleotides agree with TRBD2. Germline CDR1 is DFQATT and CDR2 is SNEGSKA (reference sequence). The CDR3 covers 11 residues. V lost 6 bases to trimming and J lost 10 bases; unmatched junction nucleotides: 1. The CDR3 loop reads CSATSGGEQFF. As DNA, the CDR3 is TGCAGTGCCACTAGCGGGGGGGAGCAGTTCTTC.

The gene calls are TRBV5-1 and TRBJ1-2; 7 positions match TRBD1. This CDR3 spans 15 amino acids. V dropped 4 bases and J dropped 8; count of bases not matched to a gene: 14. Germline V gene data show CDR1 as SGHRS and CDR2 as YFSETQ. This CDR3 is CASSGGQSLKGGYTF. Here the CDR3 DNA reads TGCGCCAGCAGCGGGGGACAGTCCCTCAAAGGCGGCTACACCTTC.

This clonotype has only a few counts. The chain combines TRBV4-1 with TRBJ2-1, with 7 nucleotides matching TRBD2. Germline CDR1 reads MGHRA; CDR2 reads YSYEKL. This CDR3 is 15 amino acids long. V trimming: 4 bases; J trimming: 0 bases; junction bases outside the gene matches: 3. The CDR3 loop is CASSRRLASYNEQFF. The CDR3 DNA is TGCGCCAGCAGCCGCAGACTAGCCTCCTACAATGAGCAGTTCTTC.

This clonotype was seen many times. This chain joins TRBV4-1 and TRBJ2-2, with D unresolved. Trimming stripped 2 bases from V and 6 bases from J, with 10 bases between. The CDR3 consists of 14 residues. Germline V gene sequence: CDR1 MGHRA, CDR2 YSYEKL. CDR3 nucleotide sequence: TGCGCCAGCAGCCAAATTCAGACACCCGGGGAGCTGTTTTTT. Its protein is CASSQIQTPGELFF.

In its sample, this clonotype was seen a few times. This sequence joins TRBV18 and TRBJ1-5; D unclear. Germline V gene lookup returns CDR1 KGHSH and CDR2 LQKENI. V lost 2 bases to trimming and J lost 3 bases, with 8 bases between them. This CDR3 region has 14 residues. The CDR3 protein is CASSPEEANQPQHF. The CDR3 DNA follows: TGTGCCAGCTCACCAGAGGAAGCCAATCAGCCCCAGCATTTT.

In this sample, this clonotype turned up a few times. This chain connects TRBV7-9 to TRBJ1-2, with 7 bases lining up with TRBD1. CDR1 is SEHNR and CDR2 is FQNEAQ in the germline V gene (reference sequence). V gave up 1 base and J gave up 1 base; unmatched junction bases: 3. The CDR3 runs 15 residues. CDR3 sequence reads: CASSLGDSDNYGYTF. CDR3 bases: TGTGCCAGCAGCTTAGGGGACAGCGATAACTATGGCTACACCTTC. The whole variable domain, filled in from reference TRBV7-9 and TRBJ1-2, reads DTGVSQNPRHKITKRGQNVTFRCDPISEHNRLYWYRQTLGQGPEFLTYFQNEAQLEKSRLLSDRFSAERPKGSFSTLEIQRTEQGDSAMYLCASSLGDSDNYGYTFGSGTRLTVV.

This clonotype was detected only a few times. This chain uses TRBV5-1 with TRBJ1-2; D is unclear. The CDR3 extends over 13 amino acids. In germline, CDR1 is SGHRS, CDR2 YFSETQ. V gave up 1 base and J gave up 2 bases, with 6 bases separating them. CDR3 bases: TGCGCCAGCAGCTTGCTACAGAACTATGGCTACACCTTC. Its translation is CASSLLQNYGYTF. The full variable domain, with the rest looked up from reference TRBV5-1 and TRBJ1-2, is KAGVTQTPRYLIKTRGQQVTLSCSPISGHRSVSWYQQTPGQGLQFLFEYFSETQRNKGNFPGRFSGRQFSNSRSEMNVSTLELGDSALYLCASSLLQNYGYTFGSGTRLTVV.

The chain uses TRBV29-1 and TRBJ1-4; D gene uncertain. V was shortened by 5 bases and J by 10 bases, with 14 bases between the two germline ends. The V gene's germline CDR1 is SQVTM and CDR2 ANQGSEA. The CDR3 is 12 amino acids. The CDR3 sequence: CSVRSYELKLFF. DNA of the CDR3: TGCAGCGTTCGTTCTTACGAGTTAAAACTGTTTTTT.

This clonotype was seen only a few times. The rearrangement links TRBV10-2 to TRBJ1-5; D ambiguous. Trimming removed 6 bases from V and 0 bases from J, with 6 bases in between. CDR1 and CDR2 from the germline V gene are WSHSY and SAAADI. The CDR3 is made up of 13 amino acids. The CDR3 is CASRHFSNQPQHF. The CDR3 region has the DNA TGCGCCAGCAGACACTTTAGCAATCAGCCCCAGCATTTT.

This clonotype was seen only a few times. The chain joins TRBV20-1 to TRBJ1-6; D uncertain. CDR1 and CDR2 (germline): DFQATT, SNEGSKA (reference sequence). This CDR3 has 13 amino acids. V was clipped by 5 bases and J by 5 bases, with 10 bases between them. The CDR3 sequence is CSAVPSDNSPLHF. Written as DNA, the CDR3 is TGCAGTGCTGTCCCCTCGGATAATTCACCCCTCCACTTT.

The DNA of the CDR3 is TGTGCCAGCAGCGCGACAGGGCTCGGGCAGCCCCAGCATTTT. This sequence encodes CASSATGLGQPQHF. The chain combines TRBV9 with TRBJ1-5, with 7 nucleotides matching TRBD1. CDR1 and CDR2 (germline): SGDLS, YYNGEE. Trimming at V came to 3 bases and at J to 7 bases, leaving 7 bases not matched to a gene. The length of the CDR3 is 14 residues.